The clone carrying this TCR beta chain was found a few times. Primed by a sample-barcoded 5' primer and a J-beta primer mix, a second PCR proceeded for roughly 7 to 11 cycles. TCRdb re-called the 5' RACE reads through MiXCR, storing one row per CDR3 protein. The top ten hold just under 25% of the sample, which has fewer than 750,000 distinct CDR3 sequences, roughly 48% seen once. This specimen belongs to a study of blood T cells in healthy people across ages. Germline assignment: CDR1 SQVTM and CDR2 ANQGSEA. This CDR3 is built from 12 residues. Deletions cut 4 bases from V and 6 bases from J, with 11 bases between. Those donating, healthy Caucasian individuals from Russia, were aged roughly 6 to 100. Total RNA extracted from each sample amounted to at least 6 micrograms.

The receptor was isolated from a man older than 75 in good health. Sequencing was performed on blood. V usage is TRBV29-1 and J usage is TRBJ2-3; D is ambiguous. The DNA of the CDR3 is TGCAGCGTTGGTCGGGTATCGGATACGCAGTATTTT. Amino acids: CSVGRVSDTQYF.